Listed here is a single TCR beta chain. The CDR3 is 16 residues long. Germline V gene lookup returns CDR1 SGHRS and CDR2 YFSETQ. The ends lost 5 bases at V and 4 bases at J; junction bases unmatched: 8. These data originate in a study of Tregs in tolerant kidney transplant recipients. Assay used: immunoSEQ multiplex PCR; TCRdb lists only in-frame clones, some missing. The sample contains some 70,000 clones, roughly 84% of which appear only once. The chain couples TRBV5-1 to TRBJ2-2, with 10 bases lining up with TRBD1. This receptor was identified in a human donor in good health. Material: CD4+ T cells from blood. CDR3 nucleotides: TGCGCCAGCAGAGTCGGGACAGGGGCATTCACCGGGGAGCTGTTTTTT. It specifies CASRVGTGAFTGELFF.